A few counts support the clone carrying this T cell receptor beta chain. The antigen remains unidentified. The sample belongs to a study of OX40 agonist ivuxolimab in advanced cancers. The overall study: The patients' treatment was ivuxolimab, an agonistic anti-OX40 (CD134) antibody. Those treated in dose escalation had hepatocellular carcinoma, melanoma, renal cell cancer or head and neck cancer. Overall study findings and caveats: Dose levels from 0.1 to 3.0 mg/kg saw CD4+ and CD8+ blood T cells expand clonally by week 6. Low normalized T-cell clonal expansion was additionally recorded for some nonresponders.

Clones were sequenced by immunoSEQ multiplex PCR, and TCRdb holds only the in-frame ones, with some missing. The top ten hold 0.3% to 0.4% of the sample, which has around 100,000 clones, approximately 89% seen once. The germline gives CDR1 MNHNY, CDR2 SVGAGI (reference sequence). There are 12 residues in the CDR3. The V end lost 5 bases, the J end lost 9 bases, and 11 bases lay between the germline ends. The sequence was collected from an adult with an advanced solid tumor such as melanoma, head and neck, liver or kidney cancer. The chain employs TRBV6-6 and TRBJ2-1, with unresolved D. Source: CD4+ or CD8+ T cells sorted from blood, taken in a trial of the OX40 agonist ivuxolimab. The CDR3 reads CASSPSLGEQFF. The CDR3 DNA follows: TGTGCCAGCAGTCCGTCATTAGGTGAGCAGTTCTTC.